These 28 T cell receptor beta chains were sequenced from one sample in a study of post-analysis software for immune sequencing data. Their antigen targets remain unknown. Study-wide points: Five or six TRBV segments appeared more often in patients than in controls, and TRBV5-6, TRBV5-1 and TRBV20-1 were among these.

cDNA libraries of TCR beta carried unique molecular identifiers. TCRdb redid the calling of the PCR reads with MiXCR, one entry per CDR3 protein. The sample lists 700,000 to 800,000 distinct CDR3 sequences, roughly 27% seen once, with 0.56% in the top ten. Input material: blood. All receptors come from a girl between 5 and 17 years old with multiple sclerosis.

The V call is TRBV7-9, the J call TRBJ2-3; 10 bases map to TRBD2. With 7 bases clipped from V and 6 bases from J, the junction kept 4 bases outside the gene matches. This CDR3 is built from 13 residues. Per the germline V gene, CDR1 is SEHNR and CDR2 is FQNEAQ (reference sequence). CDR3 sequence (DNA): TGTGCCAGCACCCTAGCGGGAGTTGATACGCAGTATTTT. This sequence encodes CASTLAGVDTQYF.

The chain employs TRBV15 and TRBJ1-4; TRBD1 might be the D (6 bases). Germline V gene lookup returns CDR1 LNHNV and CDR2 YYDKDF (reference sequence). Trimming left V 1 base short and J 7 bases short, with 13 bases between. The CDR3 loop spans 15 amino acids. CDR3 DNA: TGTGCCACCAGCAGAGCCACAGGGTATAGTGAAAAACTGTTTTTT. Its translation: CATSRATGYSEKLFF.

CDR3 DNA: TGCAGTGCTACTCCAGGGATGAACACTGAAGCTTTCTTT. The encoded protein is CSATPGMNTEAFF. The J gene is TRBJ1-1, the V gene TRBV20-1, with D possibly TRBD1 on 5 matching bases. The CDR3 is made up of 13 amino acids. Trimming shortened V by 4 bases and J by 0 bases, and 9 bases separated the two germline ends. Germline V lookup: CDR1 DFQATT, CDR2 SNEGSKA (reference sequence).

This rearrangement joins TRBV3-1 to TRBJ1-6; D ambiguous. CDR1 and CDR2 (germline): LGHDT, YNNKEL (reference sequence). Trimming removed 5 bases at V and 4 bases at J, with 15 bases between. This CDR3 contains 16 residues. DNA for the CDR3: TGTGCCAGCAGCTTAACGGTGGCAGTTTATAATTCACCCCTCCACTTT. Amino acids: CASSLTVAVYNSPLHF.

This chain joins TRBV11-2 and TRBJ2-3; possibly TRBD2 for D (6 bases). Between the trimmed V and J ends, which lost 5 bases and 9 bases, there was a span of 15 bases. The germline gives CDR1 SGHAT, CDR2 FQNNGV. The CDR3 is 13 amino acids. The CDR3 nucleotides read TGTGCCAGCAGCGGGACCGCGGGGAGGACGCAGTATTTT. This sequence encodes CASSGTAGRTQYF.

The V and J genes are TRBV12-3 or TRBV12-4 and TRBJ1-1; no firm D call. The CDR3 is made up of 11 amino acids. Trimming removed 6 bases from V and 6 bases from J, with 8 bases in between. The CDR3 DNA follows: TGTGCCAGCAGCCCCCTTTCTGAAGCTTTCTTT. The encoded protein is CASSPLSEAFF.

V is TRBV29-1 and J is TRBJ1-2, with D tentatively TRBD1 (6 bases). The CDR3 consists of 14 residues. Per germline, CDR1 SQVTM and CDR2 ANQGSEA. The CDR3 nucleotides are TGCGGCGCTGGGGGCGGGACATACAACTATGGCTACACCTTC. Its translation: CGAGGGTYNYGYTF.

DNA of the CDR3: TGTGCCAGCAGAGGGGGACAGGGATACGAGCAGTACTTC. Protein sequence: CASRGGQGYEQYF. V usage is TRBV6-5 and J usage is TRBJ2-5, with 9 bases matching TRBD1. Near its end, the DNA agrees better with TRBJ2-7, so the J call may be wrong. Per the germline V gene, CDR1 is MNHEY and CDR2 is SVGAGI. The CDR3 consists of 13 residues.

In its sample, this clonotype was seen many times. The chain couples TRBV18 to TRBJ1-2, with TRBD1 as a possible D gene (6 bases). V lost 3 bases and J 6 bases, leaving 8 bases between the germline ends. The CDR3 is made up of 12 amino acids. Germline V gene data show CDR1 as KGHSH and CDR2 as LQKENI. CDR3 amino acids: CASSPRGDGYTF. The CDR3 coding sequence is TGTGCCAGCTCACCCAGGGGAGATGGCTACACCTTC.

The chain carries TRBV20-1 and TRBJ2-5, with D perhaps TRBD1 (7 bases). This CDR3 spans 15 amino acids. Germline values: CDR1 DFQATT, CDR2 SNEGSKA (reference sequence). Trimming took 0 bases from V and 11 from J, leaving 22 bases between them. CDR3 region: CSARDLQGGHNEQYF. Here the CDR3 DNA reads TGCAGTGCTAGAGATCTTCAGGGGGGCCACAATGAGCAGTACTTC.

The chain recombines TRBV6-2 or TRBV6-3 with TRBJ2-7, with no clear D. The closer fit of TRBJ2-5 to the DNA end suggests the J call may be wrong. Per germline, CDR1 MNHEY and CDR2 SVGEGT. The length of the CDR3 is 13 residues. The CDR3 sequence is CASSLGSSGTQYF. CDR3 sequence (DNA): TGTGCCAGCAGCCTCGGGTCCTCGGGGACCCAGTACTTC.

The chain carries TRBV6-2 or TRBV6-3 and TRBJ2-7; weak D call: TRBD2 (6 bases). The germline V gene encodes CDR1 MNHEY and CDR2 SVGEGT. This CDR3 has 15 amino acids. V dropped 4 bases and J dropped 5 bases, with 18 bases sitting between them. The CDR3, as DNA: TGTGCCAGCAGTTCCTCCCGTTGGGGGGAGGACGAGCAGTACTTC. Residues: CASSSSRWGEDEQYF.

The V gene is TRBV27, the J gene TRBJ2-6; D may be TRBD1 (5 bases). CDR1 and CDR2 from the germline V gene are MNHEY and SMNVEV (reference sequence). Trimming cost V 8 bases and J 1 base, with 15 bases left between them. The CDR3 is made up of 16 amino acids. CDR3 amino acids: CASQYRKYSGANVLTF. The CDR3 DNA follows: TGTGCCAGCCAGTACAGGAAATATTCTGGGGCCAACGTCCTGACTTTC.

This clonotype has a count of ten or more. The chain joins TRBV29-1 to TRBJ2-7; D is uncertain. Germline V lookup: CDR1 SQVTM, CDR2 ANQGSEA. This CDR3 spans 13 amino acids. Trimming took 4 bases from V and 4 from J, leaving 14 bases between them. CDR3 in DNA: TGCAGCGTTGCGCCGTCAGCGCGGTACGAGCAGTACTTC. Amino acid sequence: CSVAPSARYEQYF.

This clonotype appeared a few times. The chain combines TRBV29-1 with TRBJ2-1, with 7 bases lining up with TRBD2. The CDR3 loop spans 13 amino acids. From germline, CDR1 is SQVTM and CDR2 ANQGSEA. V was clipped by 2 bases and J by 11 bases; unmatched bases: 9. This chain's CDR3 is CSVEWEGMIKQFF. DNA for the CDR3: TGCAGCGTTGAATGGGAGGGCATGATTAAGCAGTTCTTC.

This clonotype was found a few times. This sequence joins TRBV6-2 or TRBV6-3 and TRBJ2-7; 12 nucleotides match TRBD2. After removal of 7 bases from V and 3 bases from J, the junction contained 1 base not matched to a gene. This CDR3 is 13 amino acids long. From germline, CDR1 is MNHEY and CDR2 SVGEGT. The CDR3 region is CASKLAGGYEQYF. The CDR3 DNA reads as TGTGCCAGCAAACTAGCGGGGGGCTACGAGCAGTACTTC.

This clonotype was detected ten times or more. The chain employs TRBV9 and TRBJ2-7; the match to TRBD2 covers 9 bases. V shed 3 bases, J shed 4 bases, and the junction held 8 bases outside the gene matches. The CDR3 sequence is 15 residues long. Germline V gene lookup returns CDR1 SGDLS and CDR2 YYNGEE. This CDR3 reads CASSASGTSRYEQYF. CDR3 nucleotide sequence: TGTGCCAGCAGCGCATCCGGGACTAGCCGGTACGAGCAGTACTTC.

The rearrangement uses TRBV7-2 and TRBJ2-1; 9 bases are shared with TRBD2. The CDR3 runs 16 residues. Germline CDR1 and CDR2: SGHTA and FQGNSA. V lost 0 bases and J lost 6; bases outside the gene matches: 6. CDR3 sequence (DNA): TGTGCCAGCAGCTTAGCGGGACTAGCTCTATTCAATGAGCAGTTCTTC. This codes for CASSLAGLALFNEQFF.

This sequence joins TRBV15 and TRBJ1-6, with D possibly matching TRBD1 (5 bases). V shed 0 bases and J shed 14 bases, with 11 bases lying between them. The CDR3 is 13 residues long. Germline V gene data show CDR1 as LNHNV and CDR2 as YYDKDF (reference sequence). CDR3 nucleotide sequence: TGTGCCACCAGCAGAGATCAGAAGGGGTCCCTCCACTTT. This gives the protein CATSRDQKGSLHF. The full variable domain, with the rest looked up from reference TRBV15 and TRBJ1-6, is DAMVIQNPRYQVTQFGKPVTLSCSQTLNHNVMYWYQQKSSQAPKLLFHYYDKDFNNEADTPDNFQSRRPNTSFCFLDIRSPGLGDTAMYLCATSRDQKGSLHFGNGTRLTVT.

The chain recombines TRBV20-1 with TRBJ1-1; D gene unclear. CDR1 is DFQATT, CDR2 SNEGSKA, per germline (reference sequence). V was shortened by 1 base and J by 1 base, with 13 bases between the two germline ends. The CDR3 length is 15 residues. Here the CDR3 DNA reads TGCAGTGCTAGAGTCCGAGGGTTATCGAACACTGAAGCTTTCTTT. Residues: CSARVRGLSNTEAFF.

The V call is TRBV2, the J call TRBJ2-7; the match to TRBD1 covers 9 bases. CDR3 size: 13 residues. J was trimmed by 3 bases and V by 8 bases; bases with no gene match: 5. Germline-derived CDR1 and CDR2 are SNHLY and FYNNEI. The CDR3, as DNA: TGTGCCAGCGCACAGGGGGCTTACTACGAGCAGTACTTC. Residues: CASAQGAYYEQYF.

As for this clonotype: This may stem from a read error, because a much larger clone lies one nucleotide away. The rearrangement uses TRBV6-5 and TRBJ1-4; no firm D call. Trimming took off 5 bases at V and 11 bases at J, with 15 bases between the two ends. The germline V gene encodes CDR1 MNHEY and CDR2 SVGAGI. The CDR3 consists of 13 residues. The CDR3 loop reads CASSRTLIEKLFF. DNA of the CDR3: TGTGCCAGCAGTCGGACCCTGATTGAGAAACTGTTTTTT.

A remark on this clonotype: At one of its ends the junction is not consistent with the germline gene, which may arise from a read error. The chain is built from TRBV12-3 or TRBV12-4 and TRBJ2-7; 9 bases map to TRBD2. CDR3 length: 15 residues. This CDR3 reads CTSSLAGPISYEQYF. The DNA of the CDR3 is TGTACCAGCAGTCTAGCGGGACCGATATCCTACGAGCAGTACTTC.

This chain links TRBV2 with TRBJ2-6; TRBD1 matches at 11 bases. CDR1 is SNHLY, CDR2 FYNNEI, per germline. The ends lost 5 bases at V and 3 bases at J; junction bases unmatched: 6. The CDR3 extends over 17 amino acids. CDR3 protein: CASSSGQGAGGANVLTF. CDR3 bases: TGTGCCAGCAGTTCCGGACAGGGGGCGGGTGGGGCCAACGTCCTGACTTTC. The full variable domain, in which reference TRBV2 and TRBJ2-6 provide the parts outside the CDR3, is EPEVTQTPSHQVTQMGQEVILRCVPISNHLYFYWYRQILGQKVEFLVSFYNNEISEKSEIFDDQFSVERPDGSNFTLKIRSTKLEDSAMYFCASSSGQGAGGANVLTFGAGSRLTVL.

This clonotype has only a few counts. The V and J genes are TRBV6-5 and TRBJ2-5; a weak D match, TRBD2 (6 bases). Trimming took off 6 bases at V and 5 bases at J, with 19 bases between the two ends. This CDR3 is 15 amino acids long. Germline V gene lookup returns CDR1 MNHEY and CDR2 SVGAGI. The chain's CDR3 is CASRPPGRGSETQYF. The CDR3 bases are TGTGCCAGCAGACCTCCAGGGCGGGGCAGCGAGACCCAGTACTTC.

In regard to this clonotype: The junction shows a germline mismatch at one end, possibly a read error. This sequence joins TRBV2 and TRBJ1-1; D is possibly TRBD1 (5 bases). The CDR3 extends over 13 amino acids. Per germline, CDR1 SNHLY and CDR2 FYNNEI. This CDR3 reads CASSVNSGTEVFF. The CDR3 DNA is TGTGCCAGCAGTGTAAACTCAGGGACTGAAGTTTTCTTT.

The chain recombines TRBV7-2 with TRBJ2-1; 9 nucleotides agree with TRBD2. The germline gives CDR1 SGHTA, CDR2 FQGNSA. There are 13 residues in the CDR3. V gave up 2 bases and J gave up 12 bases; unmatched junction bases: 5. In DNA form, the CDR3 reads TGTGCCAGCAGCTTAACTGGCGGGAGGGGGCAGTTCTTC. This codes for CASSLTGGRGQFF. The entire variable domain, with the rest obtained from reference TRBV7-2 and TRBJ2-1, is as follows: GAGVSQSPSNKVTEKGKDVELRCDPISGHTALYWYRQSLGQGLEFLIYFQGNSAPDKSGLPSDRFSAERTGGSVSTLTIQRTQQEDSAVYLCASSLTGGRGQFFGPGTRLTVL.

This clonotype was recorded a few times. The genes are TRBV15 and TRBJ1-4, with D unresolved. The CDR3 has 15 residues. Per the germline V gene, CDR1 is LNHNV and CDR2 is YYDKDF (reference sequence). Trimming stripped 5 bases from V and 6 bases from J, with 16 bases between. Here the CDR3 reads CATSPRAEGHEKLFF. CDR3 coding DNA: TGTGCCACCAGCCCCCGGGCAGAAGGACATGAAAAACTGTTTTTT.